This entry features one TCR beta chain sequence. Antigen unknown. The data are from a study of cytomegalovirus exposure and HLA in healthy donors. Study conclusions and caveats: A link between a missense DCLRE1C variant and TCR beta V- and J-gene trimming emerged from a later analysis. A later analysis reportedly identified an Asian-associated ancestry cluster as carrying fewer N-insertions than the roughly 720-donor mean. Later analysis showed TCR association rates varying by HLA locus, highest for DRB1 and lowest for HLA-C.

The germline V and J ends were trimmed by 0 bases and 0 bases, with 13 bases remaining between them. Germline V gives CDR1 SGDLS, CDR2 YYNGEE. The CDR3 has 17 amino acids. Amplification used 60 Vbeta primers and 13 Jbeta primers. Profiled with immunoSEQ multiplex PCR; TCRdb holds only in-frame clones, not every one. Of about 130,000 clones listed, 76% were seen once; the top ten hold under 2%. The clonotype originates from a female donor in good health and CMV-seropositive. J is TRBJ2-1 and V is TRBV9; D is unclear. Sequencing was carried out using PBMCs. The chain's CDR3 is CASSVGGYPSSYNEQFF. Written as DNA, the CDR3 is TGTGCCAGCAGCGTAGGCGGCTACCCAAGCTCCTACAATGAGCAGTTCTTC. The full variable domain, with the rest looked up from reference TRBV9 and TRBJ2-1, is DSGVTQTPKHLITATGQRVTLRCSPRSGDLSVYWYQQSLDQGLQFLIQYYNGEERAKGNILERFSAQQFPDLHSELNLSSLELGDSALYFCASSVGGYPSSYNEQFFGPGTRLTVL.